This paragraph reports one T cell receptor beta chain. Its antigen is not identified. The data were taken from a study of T cell repertoires in ileal Crohn's disease. Broader study findings: Compared with CD4 T cells, sorted CD8 cells carried more expanded clones. All patients with clonality above 26.8% had endoscopic recurrence.

The table came from immunoSEQ multiplex PCR; TCRdb's copy has only in-frame clones and leaves some out. Of thousands of clones listed, about four fifths were seen once; the top ten hold roughly 26%. CDR1 MDHEN and CDR2 SYDVKM come from the germline V gene. The CDR3 length is 16 residues. The genes are TRBV28 and TRBJ2-5, with D possibly matching TRBD1 (5 bases). The end of the DNA aligns better with TRBJ2-7, so the J call may be wrong. The source material was ileal tissue. The origin of this receptor is an adult with Crohn's disease. CDR3 DNA: TGTGCCAGCAGTTTAAGGTCAGGGATATTAGCCTACGAGCAGTACTTC. Protein: CASSLRSGILAYEQYF.